This is a list of T cell receptor beta chains from one sample in a study of T cell clones after liver transplantation. Here immunoSEQ multiplex PCR was the method, and the copy in TCRdb shows in-frame clones only, minus some. The sample lists approximately 6,400 clones, approximately 80% occurring once. The sequenced sample was CD8+ T cells from blood, obtained 46 months after liver transplant. These receptors were obtained from a human patient who received a liver transplant. Some T cells may be the graft donor's. The CDR3 runs from the conserved cysteine through the conserved F or W. D genes are given only for firm matches. Part of the rows lack a size; the others show once, few, many or a class for expanded clones.

J: TRBJ2-3
V: TRBV18
D: NA
size: NA
DNA: TGTGCCAGCTCATCCTTGGGGGGCACAGATACGCAGTATTTT
CDR3: CASSSLGGTDTQYF

J: TRBJ1-5
V: TRBV7-6
D: NA
size: few
DNA: TGTGCCAGCAGCCCTACCAAAGCTGGGAATCAGCCCCAGCATTTT
CDR3: CASSPTKAGNQPQHF

J: TRBJ1-4
V: TRBV7-9
D: NA
size: NA
DNA: TGTGCCAGCAGCCCACCCCTTAGACAGAATGAAAAACTGTTTTTT
CDR3: CASSPPLRQNEKLFF

J: TRBJ1-2
V: TRBV6-1
D: TRBD1
size: once
DNA: TGTGCCAGCAGTGAAGACGTTGGAAACAGGGGGATCTATGGCTACACCTTC
CDR3: CASSEDVGNRGIYGYTF

J: TRBJ2-1
V: TRBV27
D: NA
size: NA
DNA: TGTGCCAGCAGTTCGGGGCGGGCCAACGAGCAGTTCTTC
CDR3: CASSSGRANEQFF

J: TRBJ1-2
V: TRBV7-4
D: NA
size: NA
DNA: TGTGCCAGCAGCGTAGGGGGTGATGGCTACACCTTC
CDR3: CASSVGGDGYTF

J: TRBJ2-6
V: TRBV5-1
D: TRBD1
size: NA
DNA: TGCGCCAGCAGCGAGGACAGGGGCGCGCTGTCTGGGGCCAACGTCCTGACTTTC
CDR3: CASSEDRGALSGANVLTF

J: TRBJ2-2
V: TRBV9
D: NA
size: NA
DNA: TGTGCCAGCAGCTTCTCCGGGACACCCACCGGGGAGCTGTTTTTT
CDR3: CASSFSGTPTGELFF

J: TRBJ2-7
V: TRBV7-9
D: TRBD2
size: NA
DNA: TGTGCCAGCAGCTTAGGAAACCATGGGACTAGCCACGAGCAGTACTTC
CDR3: CASSLGNHGTSHEQYF

J: TRBJ1-2
V: TRBV29-1
D: NA
size: NA
DNA: TGCAGCGTTAAAGGGTCCGTTCACTATGGCTACACCTTC
CDR3: CSVKGSVHYGYTF

J: TRBJ2-7
V: TRBV13
D: NA
size: NA
DNA: TGTGCCAGCAGCTTAGGGAGCTACGAGCAGTACTTC
CDR3: CASSLGSYEQYF

J: TRBJ2-1
V: TRBV5-4
D: NA
size: few
DNA: TGTGCCACCAAGAACCCAGCCAATGAGCAGTTCTTC
CDR3: CATKNPANEQFF

J: TRBJ1-2
V: TRBV4-1
D: TRBD1
size: NA
DNA: TGCGCCAGCAGCCAAGACAGGGGGCTTGGCTACACCTTC
CDR3: CASSQDRGLGYTF

J: TRBJ2-3
V: TRBV9
D: NA
size: NA
DNA: TGTGCCAGCAGCGTACACGGGGGAAGCACAGATACGCAGTATTTT
CDR3: CASSVHGGSTDTQYF

J: TRBJ1-2
V: TRBV4-1
D: TRBD1
size: few
DNA: TGCGCCAGCAGCCAAGAGACGGGACAGGAACGCGGCTACACCTTC
CDR3: CASSQETGQERGYTF

J: TRBJ2-7
V: TRBV6-5
D: NA
size: NA
DNA: TGTGCCAGCAGTTACTCGGCAGGTACATCCTACGAGCAGTACTTC
CDR3: CASSYSAGTSYEQYF

J: TRBJ1-2
V: TRBV4-3
D: TRBD1
size: NA
DNA: TGCGCCAGCAGCCCCAGGGGGGGGGCAGTTGGCTACACCTTC
CDR3: CASSPRGGAVGYTF

J: TRBJ2-3
V: TRBV28
D: TRBD2
size: NA
DNA: TGTGCCAGCCTCAGCGGGGACGACACAGATACGCAGTATTTT
CDR3: CASLSGDDTDTQYF

J: TRBJ1-1
V: TRBV4-2
D: NA
size: NA
DNA: TGTGCCAGCAGCCAAGAAAGAACTTGGAGTGGGGACACTGAAGCTTTCTTT
CDR3: CASSQERTWSGDTEAFF

J: TRBJ2-3
V: TRBV7-9
D: TRBD2
size: NA
DNA: TGTGCCAGCAGCTTACGGCGGGAGGGGGATACGCAGTATTTT
CDR3: CASSLRREGDTQYF

J: TRBJ1-1
V: TRBV5-1
D: NA
size: NA
DNA: TGCGCCAGCAGCTTGGATGGCAGCGAGGTCACTGAAGCTTTCTTT
CDR3: CASSLDGSEVTEAFF

J: TRBJ2-1
V: TRBV4-1
D: TRBD2
size: NA
DNA: TGCGCCAGCAGCCAAGGGCTAGCGGGATACAATGAGCAGTTCTTC
CDR3: CASSQGLAGYNEQFF

J: TRBJ1-5
V: TRBV23-1
D: TRBD1
size: few
DNA: TGCGCCAGCAGTCAATCGTCCAGGGGGCAAAGCAATCAGCCCCAGCATTTT
CDR3: CASSQSSRGQSNQPQHF

J: TRBJ2-3
V: TRBV5-1
D: NA
size: NA
DNA: TGCGCCAGCAGCCCGAACGGACCCGATCCGGTAGATACGCAGTATTTT
CDR3: CASSPNGPDPVDTQYF

J: TRBJ1-4
V: TRBV28
D: NA
size: NA
DNA: TGTGCCAGCAGTTCCCCCGGGACGGCTAGTGCAACTAATGAAAAACTGTTTTTT
CDR3: CASSSPGTASATNEKLFF

J: TRBJ2-7
V: TRBV2
D: TRBD2
size: NA
DNA: TGTGCCAGCAGTGAACGGGTAGCGGGGTCCTACGAGCAGTACTTC
CDR3: CASSERVAGSYEQYF

J: TRBJ2-1
V: TRBV5-6
D: TRBD2
size: NA
DNA: TGTGCCAGCAGCTTGGGGCTAGCGGGAAAGGTAGATGAGCAGTTCTTC
CDR3: CASSLGLAGKVDEQFF

J: TRBJ2-2
V: TRBV28
D: NA
size: NA
DNA: TGTGCCAGCAGACCAATGGGGCCCCTTGGAGGGGAGCTGTTTTTT
CDR3: CASRPMGPLGGELFF

J: TRBJ2-6
V: TRBV2
D: NA
size: NA
DNA: TGTGCCAGCAGCGTTATTCGGAGCTCTGGGGCCAACGTCCTGACTTTC
CDR3: CASSVIRSSGANVLTF

J: TRBJ1-4
V: TRBV7-9
D: NA
size: NA
DNA: TGTGCCAGCAGCCGGGGCCCGAATGAAAAACTGTTTTTT
CDR3: CASSRGPNEKLFF

J: TRBJ2-1
V: TRBV4-3
D: TRBD2
size: few
DNA: TGCGCCAGCAGCCAAGATAGAGGACTAGCGGGCTCCTACAATGAGCAGTTCTTC
CDR3: CASSQDRGLAGSYNEQFF

J: TRBJ2-7
V: TRBV5-1
D: NA
size: NA
DNA: TGCGCCAGCAGCACCAGCAGGACGCGGTCCTACGAGCAGTACTTC
CDR3: CASSTSRTRSYEQYF

J: TRBJ1-5
V: TRBV4-1
D: NA
size: NA
DNA: TGCGCCAGCAGCCAGTACTCGGGACAGCCCCAGCATTTT
CDR3: CASSQYSGQPQHF

J: TRBJ2-1
V: TRBV5-4
D: NA
size: NA
DNA: TGTGCCAGCAGCTTGGTGGAGGGAAGGAATGAGCAGTTCTTC
CDR3: CASSLVEGRNEQFF

J: TRBJ2-7
V: TRBV6-1
D: NA
size: NA
DNA: TGTGCCAGCGGGAGTGGCAGGGGACTCTACGAGCAGTACTTC
CDR3: CASGSGRGLYEQYF

J: TRBJ1-2
V: TRBV19
D: TRBD1
size: NA
DNA: TGTGCCAGTAGCCGGGACAGGGGCTATGGCTACACCTTC
CDR3: CASSRDRGYGYTF

J: TRBJ2-5
V: TRBV7-9
D: NA
size: NA
DNA: TGTGCCAGCAGCTTGTCGAACGGACCAATACAAGAGACCCAGTACTTC
CDR3: CASSLSNGPIQETQYF

J: TRBJ2-7
V: TRBV7-9
D: NA
size: NA
DNA: TGTGCCAGCAGCTTAGGGACCGCCTACGAGCAGTACTTC
CDR3: CASSLGTAYEQYF

J: TRBJ2-3
V: TRBV11-2
D: TRBD2
size: NA
DNA: TGTGCCAGCAGCTCCCCAGCGGGAGTAGCAGATACGCAGTATTTT
CDR3: CASSSPAGVADTQYF

J: TRBJ1-4
V: TRBV28
D: NA
size: NA
DNA: TGTGCCAGCAGTTTATCCGATTGGGGGGCCGAATATGAGAAACTGTTTTTT
CDR3: CASSLSDWGAEYEKLFF

J: TRBJ2-3
V: TRBV9
D: NA
size: NA
DNA: TGTGCCAGCAGCGTAGGCGCGGGTAGCACAGATACGCAGTATTTT
CDR3: CASSVGAGSTDTQYF

J: TRBJ2-7
V: TRBV2
D: NA
size: NA
DNA: TGTGCCAGCAGTGCATCTAAGGTATACGAGCAGTACTTC
CDR3: CASSASKVYEQYF

J: TRBJ2-3
V: TRBV6-5
D: NA
size: NA
DNA: TGTGCCAGCAGTTACTCGGACGTAAGCACAGATACGCAGTATTTT
CDR3: CASSYSDVSTDTQYF

J: TRBJ2-3
V: TRBV9
D: NA
size: few
DNA: TGTGCCAGCAGCGACCAACCGGACAGCACAGATACGCAGTATTTT
CDR3: CASSDQPDSTDTQYF

J: TRBJ2-5
V: TRBV4-1
D: TRBD1
size: few
DNA: TGCGCCAGCAGCCAAGAATGGGGACAGGGATTTATAGGCCCTCAAGAGACCCAGTACTTC
CDR3: CASSQEWGQGFIGPQETQYF